This TCR beta chain comes out of a study of cytomegalovirus exposure and HLA in healthy donors. As for the study in general: The approximately 710 first-cohort repertoires and the 95 to 150 validation repertoires shared the same platform, a later analysis reported.

Sequencing was performed with immunoSEQ multiplex PCR; in TCRdb, only in-frame clones are kept and a portion is missing. This repertoire shows approximately 100,000 clones, approximately 95% found once; its top ten account for about 1.1%. Study-wide results and caveats: The study listed approximately 160 cytomegalovirus-associated TCR beta chains. The tendency of first-cohort TCR clusters to co-occur in the 100 to 150 validation repertoires emerged from a later analysis.

V lost 3 bases to trimming and J lost 1 base; unmatched junction nucleotides: 9. Germline CDR1 reads SGHTA; CDR2 reads FQGNSA. This CDR3 has 17 amino acids. In the case of this clone: Its antigen remains unidentified.

Among the 120 or so subjects of the validation cohort, separate from the roughly 670-subject first cohort, were the donors. Input material: PBMCs. V gene TRBV7-2 combines with J gene TRBJ2-1, with 7 positions matching TRBD2. This clonotype originated in a woman in her 30s in good health and CMV-seropositive. CDR3: CASSFPKGSGSYNEQFF. The CDR3 coding sequence is TGTGCCAGCAGCTTCCCAAAGGGTAGCGGGTCCTACAATGAGCAGTTCTTC.